These 28 T cell receptor beta chains share one sample of origin, sequenced in a study of blood T cell repertoires in COVID-19. The method was immunoSEQ multiplex PCR; TCRdb's version includes in-frame clones alone and lacks a portion of them. The data hold some 55,000 clones, with around nine tenths observed a single time. Sequences were obtained from peripheral blood. Receptors were obtained from a human donor in a cohort sampled during active COVID-19.

The J gene is TRBJ2-3, the V gene TRBV19; D possibly corresponds to TRBD2 (6 bases). Germline V gives CDR1 LNHDA, CDR2 SQIVND (reference sequence). This CDR3 has 14 amino acids. Between the trimmed V and J ends, which lost 4 bases and 6 bases, there was a span of 14 bases. The CDR3 region has the DNA TGTGCCAGTAGTAAAAGCCTAGCGAAGGATACGCAGTATTTT. Its translation is CASSKSLAKDTQYF.

The CDR3 region is CATAFGTSASYEQYF. Written as DNA, the CDR3 is TGTGCCACCGCTTTCGGGACTAGCGCTAGCTACGAGCAGTACTTC. The V call is TRBV10-3, the J call TRBJ2-7; TRBD2 agrees at 10 bases. In germline, CDR1 is ENHRY, CDR2 SYGVKD. V shed 10 bases, J shed 3 bases, and the junction held 12 bases outside the gene matches. The CDR3 contains 15 residues.

The rearrangement links TRBV19 to TRBJ1-6; the match to TRBD1 covers 7 bases. The CDR3 spans 12 residues. From germline, CDR1 is LNHDA and CDR2 SQIVND (reference sequence). Unmatched junction bases numbered 4, after V lost 8 bases and J lost 9 bases. CDR3 amino acids: CASQTGSSPLHF. CDR3 sequence (DNA): TGTGCCAGTCAGACAGGGAGTTCACCCCTCCACTTT.

This chain connects TRBV10-3 to TRBJ2-6, with unresolved D. V shed 4 bases and J shed 3 bases, with 13 bases lying between them. The CDR3 runs 16 residues. Germline loops: CDR1 ENHRY, CDR2 SYGVKD. CDR3 protein: CAISVGDGFGANVLTF. The DNA of the CDR3 is TGTGCCATCAGTGTCGGAGACGGTTTTGGGGCCAACGTCCTGACTTTC.

Written as DNA, the CDR3 is TGTGCCAGCACGGGGTTGAAATATGGCTACACCTTC. Translated, it gives CASTGLKYGYTF. The chain employs TRBV9 and TRBJ1-2; D call uncertain. Trimming took off 6 bases at V and 5 bases at J, with 11 bases between the two ends. Germline V gene sequence: CDR1 SGDLS, CDR2 YYNGEE. The CDR3 consists of 12 residues.

J is TRBJ2-7 and V is TRBV12-3 or TRBV12-4; D gene ambiguous. CDR3 length: 13 residues. V was pared by 10 bases and J by 3 bases, with 16 bases between. CDR3 sequence (DNA): TGTGCCACCAAAGCGAGAAAGAACTACGAGCAGTACTTC. It codes for CATKARKNYEQYF.

The V call is TRBV6-1, the J call TRBJ1-1, with TRBD1 matching 7 bases. This CDR3 comprises 14 residues. Germline V gene sequence: CDR1 MNHNS, CDR2 SASEGT. V was pared by 3 bases and J by 6 bases, with 7 bases of the junction left unmatched. CDR3 residues: CASSDPTGPAEAFF. CDR3 coding DNA: TGTGCCAGCAGTGATCCGACAGGGCCCGCTGAAGCTTTCTTT.

The chain has TRBV7-9 and TRBJ2-7, with D hard to call. Germline V gives CDR1 SEHNR, CDR2 FQNEAQ (reference sequence). The V end was cut by 1 base, the J end by 3 bases, with 7 bases between. The CDR3 spans 13 residues. CDR3 residues: CASSLERYYEQYV. The CDR3 nucleotides are TGTGCCAGCAGCTTAGAACGGTACTACGAGCAGTACGTC.

V and J are TRBV2 and TRBJ2-7, with D possibly being TRBD1 (6 bases). CDR1 and CDR2 (germline): SNHLY, FYNNEI. With 7 bases removed from V and 7 bases from J, the gap between germline ends came to 17 bases. The CDR3 consists of 13 residues. The CDR3 coding sequence is TGTGCCAGCACTGTGGGACAATTCGAGGAGCAGTACGTC. It yields the protein CASTVGQFEEQYV.

The chain has TRBV4-2 and TRBJ1-4; TRBD1 matches at 8 bases. CDR1 LGHNA and CDR2 YNFKEQ come from the germline V gene. With 2 bases clipped from V and 2 bases from J, the junction kept 10 bases outside the gene matches. This CDR3 is built from 18 residues. The CDR3 nucleotides read TGTGCCAGCAGCCAATCGTCGGACAGGGCCGGGACTAATGAAAAACTGTTTTTT. Amino acids: CASSQSSDRAGTNEKLFF.

On this clone itself: The junction does not match germline at one end; this may be a read error. The chain links TRBV7-9 to TRBJ2-1, with 9 positions matching TRBD1. Germline V gene sequence: CDR1 SEHNR, CDR2 FQNEAQ (reference sequence). The CDR3 is made up of 11 amino acids. CDR3 sequence (DNA): TGTGCCACCCTCCGCGGGACAGGGTCCCTCTTC. It translates to CATLRGTGSLF.

The V and J genes are TRBV28 and TRBJ2-5; a possible D gene is TRBD2 (5 bases). This CDR3 has 14 residues. Trimming pared 1 base from V and 2 bases from J, leaving 8 bases between. Germline lookup yields CDR1 MDHEN and CDR2 SYDVKM. DNA for the CDR3: TGTGCCAGCAGTTTATCGGGGAATCAAGAGACCCAGTACTTC. Amino acids: CASSLSGNQETQYF.

This chain connects TRBV6-5 to TRBJ2-7; a weak D match, TRBD2 (5 bases). This CDR3 has 13 residues. Trimming left V 6 bases short and J 5 bases short, with 14 bases between. CDR1 is MNHEY, CDR2 SVGAGI, per germline. In nucleotides, the CDR3 is TGTGCCAGCAGACGAACAAGCGGTAACGAGCAGTACTTC. Its protein product is CASRRTSGNEQYF.

Here the CDR3 reads CASSLYGQGLPYNSPLHF. The CDR3 DNA is TGCGCCAGCAGCTTGTACGGACAGGGCCTCCCCTATAATTCACCCCTCCACTTT. The chain joins TRBV5-1 to TRBJ1-6; 8 bases align to TRBD1. V lost 1 base, J lost 2 bases, and 8 bases stayed unmatched. Germline lookup yields CDR1 SGHRS and CDR2 YFSETQ. The CDR3 consists of 18 residues.

The chain carries TRBV7-6 and TRBJ2-7, with 7 nucleotides matching TRBD1. Germline V lookup: CDR1 SGHVS, CDR2 FNYEAQ. The CDR3 contains 15 residues. V was clipped by 0 bases and J by 2 bases; unmatched bases: 4. For the CDR3, the DNA is TGTGCCAGCAGCTTAGCGGGACAGCGAACCTACGAGCAGTACGTC. Translation gives CASSLAGQRTYEQYV.

This clone appeared once. The chain uses TRBV2 and TRBJ2-3; a possible D gene is TRBD2 (6 bases). V lost 4 bases and J lost 5, with 7 bases in between. This CDR3 is built from 12 residues. Looked up from germline, CDR1 is SNHLY and CDR2 is FYNNEI. The CDR3 sequence: CASSVGGDTQYF. The CDR3 DNA reads as TGTGCCAGCAGTGTGGGGGGAGATACGCAGTATTTT.

This clone is a singleton in its sample. V is TRBV10-3 and J is TRBJ1-1; no reliable D call. Trimming cost V 0 bases and J 3 bases, with 5 bases left between them. Germline CDR1 is ENHRY and CDR2 is SYGVKD. This CDR3 has 13 residues. In nucleotides, the CDR3 is TGTGCCATCAGTGAGTCCCCGGACACTGAAGCTTTCTTT. Encoded protein: CAISESPDTEAFF.

The chain links TRBV5-1 to TRBJ2-2, with D unresolved. CDR3 length: 11 amino acids. Germline V gene sequence: CDR1 SGHRS, CDR2 YFSETQ. The V end lost 1 base, the J end lost 7 bases, and 2 bases lay between the germline ends. DNA of the CDR3: TGCGCCAGCAGCTTGCTCGGGGAGCTGTTTTTT. It yields the protein CASSLLGELFF.

V usage is TRBV19 and J usage is TRBJ1-4, with TRBD1 matching 7 bases. With 4 bases clipped from V and 11 bases from J, the junction kept 4 bases outside the gene matches. The CDR3 has 12 amino acids. Per the germline V gene, CDR1 is LNHDA and CDR2 is SQIVND (reference sequence). The CDR3 protein is CASSTRQGKLFF. CDR3 in DNA: TGTGCCAGTAGTACAAGACAGGGCAAACTGTTTTTT.

The V gene is TRBV5-4, the J gene TRBJ2-7, with 7 positions matching TRBD1. The CDR3 has 15 amino acids. CDR1 is SGHNT and CDR2 is YYREEE in the germline V gene (reference sequence). V trimming: 1 base; J trimming: 0 bases; junction bases outside the gene matches: 4. DNA for the CDR3: TGTGCCAGCAGCTTGCCGACAGGGTCCTCCTACGAGCAGTACTTC. This codes for CASSLPTGSSYEQYF.

The chain employs TRBV29-1 and TRBJ2-7; tentative D call: TRBD1 (6 bases). CDR1 and CDR2 from the germline V gene are SQVTM and ANQGSEA. The V gene lost 6 bases and the J gene lost 6 bases, with 21 bases spanning the gap. The CDR3 is made up of 14 amino acids. For the CDR3, the DNA is TGCAGCGTGGGGACCCGACAGGCTAAAGCCGAGCAGTACTTC. Protein: CSVGTRQAKAEQYF.

The rearrangement uses TRBV6-5 and TRBJ2-4; maybe TRBD1 (6 bases). V lost 5 bases and J lost 6, with 14 bases in between. Germline CDR1 is MNHEY and CDR2 is SVGAGI. This CDR3 comprises 14 residues. CDR3 sequence: CASSPTGYANIQYF. The CDR3, as DNA: TGTGCCAGCAGTCCAACAGGGTATGCAAACATTCAGTACTTC.

V and J are TRBV14 and TRBJ1-2, with D unresolved. CDR1 SGHDN and CDR2 FVKESK come from the germline V gene. V lost 0 bases to trimming and J lost 1 base, with 12 bases between them. The CDR3 has 16 amino acids. CDR3 amino acids: CASSQDLEAFNYGYTF. CDR3 DNA sequence: TGTGCCAGCAGCCAAGACTTGGAGGCTTTTAACTATGGCTACACCTTC.

The chain recombines TRBV9 with TRBJ2-7, with 7 bases that match TRBD1. The CDR3 spans 16 residues. Looked up from germline, CDR1 is SGDLS and CDR2 is YYNGEE. After removal of 4 bases from V and 1 base from J, the junction contained 11 bases not matched to a gene. The CDR3 DNA sequence: TGTGCCAGCAGCCAAGACCCCGGGACAGATTCCTACGAGCAGTACTTC. This codes for CASSQDPGTDSYEQYF.

This chain connects TRBV30 to TRBJ1-3; 8 bases are shared with TRBD1. CDR1 is GTSNPN, CDR2 SVGIG, per germline (reference sequence). J gave up 4 bases and V 3 bases, and 8 bases lay outside the gene matches. The CDR3 totals 15 residues. The CDR3 sequence is CAWRPGGSGGNTIYF. In DNA, the CDR3 is TGTGCCTGGAGGCCAGGGGGCTCAGGAGGAAACACCATATATTTT.

The chain couples TRBV6-5 to TRBJ1-2, with D maybe TRBD1 (5 bases). In germline, CDR1 is MNHEY, CDR2 SVGAGI. With 0 bases removed from V and 0 bases from J, the gap between germline ends came to 11 bases. CDR3 length equals 16 residues. The CDR3 region is CASSYSSGGANYGYTF. The DNA of the CDR3 is TGTGCCAGCAGTTACTCGTCGGGGGGAGCTAACTATGGCTACACCTTC.

This clone was recorded only once. The chain uses TRBV5-1 and TRBJ1-1, with TRBD1 identical over 7 bases. V lost 4 bases, J lost 0 bases, and 6 bases stayed unmatched. This CDR3 spans 15 amino acids. Germline assignment: CDR1 SGHRS and CDR2 YFSETQ. This CDR3 reads CASSLTGVMNTEAFF. CDR3 in DNA: TGCGCCAGCAGCCTAACAGGGGTCATGAACACTGAAGCTTTCTTT.

This clone has only a few counts. The chain joins TRBV6-5 to TRBJ1-5; TRBD1 aligns across 9 bases. V was pared by 6 bases and J by 11 bases, with 8 bases of the junction left unmatched. The CDR3 runs 13 residues. From germline, CDR1 is MNHEY and CDR2 SVGAGI. The CDR3 nucleotides read TGTGCCAGCAGGGGACAGGGTGGGTCAGCCCAGCATTTT. Translated, it gives CASRGQGGSAQHF.